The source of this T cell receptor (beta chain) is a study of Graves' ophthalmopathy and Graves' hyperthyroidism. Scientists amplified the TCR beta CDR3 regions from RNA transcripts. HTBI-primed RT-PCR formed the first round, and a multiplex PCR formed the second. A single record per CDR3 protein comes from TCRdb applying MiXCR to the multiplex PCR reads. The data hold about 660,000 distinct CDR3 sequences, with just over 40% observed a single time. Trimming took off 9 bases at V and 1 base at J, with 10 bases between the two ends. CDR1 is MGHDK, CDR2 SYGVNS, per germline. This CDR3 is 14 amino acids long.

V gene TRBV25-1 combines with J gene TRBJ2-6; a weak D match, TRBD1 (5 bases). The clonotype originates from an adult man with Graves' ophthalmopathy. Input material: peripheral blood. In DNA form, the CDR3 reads TGTGCCAGACAATCAGGGTCTGGGGCCAACGTCCTGACTTTC. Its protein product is CARQSGSGANVLTF.